One T cell receptor beta chain is described in this entry. Its antigen is undetermined. The data belong to a study of Ad26.COV2.S vaccination and SARS-CoV-2 variants. The wider study: COV1001, an Ad26.COV2.S trial, supplied this vaccine-arm donor. By the intramuscular route, Ad26.COV2.S was given once, or twice 56 days apart.

Treatment described: about 20 received Ad26.COV2.S at low or high dose, single or two shots; five or six received placebo; per-sample allocation not given. Samples came from day 63 after the first vaccine or placebo injection. Findings and limits, study-wide: Vaccine recipients posted higher spike-specific TCR breadth than their placebo counterparts.

The repertoire was sequenced with immunoSEQ multiplex PCR; TCRdb's copy has only in-frame clones and lacks some. The data show about 350,000 clones, with approximately 84% seen just once and 3.3% held by the top ten. This receptor was obtained from a person aged 18-65 years who received the Ad26.COV2.S COVID-19 vaccine or a placebo. Sequenced here: peripheral blood, sampled in a trial of Ad26.COV2.S vaccine versus placebo.

DNA of the CDR3: TGTGCCAGCAGCTCAGGACTAGGCACAGATACGCAGTATTTT. Protein: CASSSGLGTDTQYF. The V and J genes are TRBV28 and TRBJ2-3, with 7 bases fitting TRBD2. The V gene's germline CDR1 is MDHEN and CDR2 SYDVKM. This CDR3 is built from 14 residues. The V and J ends lost 6 bases and 1 base, in that order; junction bases with no gene match: 4.